This T cell receptor (beta chain) was sequenced in a study of T cell responses to AZD1222 COVID-19 vaccine (dated by TCRdb to about 2021). Background for the entire study: AZD1222 recipients with second doses at about 4 weeks or about 12 weeks were pooled, because spike-specific TCR depth and breadth did not differ between schedules. A total of 233 trial participants underwent TCR sequencing, of whom under 220 had received two doses of AZD1222 and around 25 had received two doses of the MenACWY control vaccine. Trial participants were enrolled by age into subgroups of 18-55, 56-69 and 70-plus years, and around 140, 26 and 57 TCR-sequenced participants, respectively, were included in these subgroups.

Summary of the overall study and its limitations: In the small 56-69-year group, the increase in depth fell short of significance, most likely because of low power. Nearly half of unique spike-specific TCRs reportedly recognized epitopes outside regions mutated in the B.1.351 and B.1.1.7 variants. Participants were mostly white British and included more females than males, and it was suggested by the authors that clonal diversity may have been underestimated. Vaccine-associated CD4 TCRs spanned the whole spike protein, with dominant responses in regions 160-218 and 743-854. Conclusions about previously exposed vaccinees are limited because only five to seven AZD1222 recipients were SARS-CoV-2 seropositive at baseline. No day 14 peak-response samples were available, so repertoires were characterized only after the peak T cell response. After two AZD1222 doses, both the breadth and the depth of spike-specific TCRs were significantly higher than at day 0 and than in MenACWY recipients.

The CDR3 regions of human TCRbeta chains were analyzed by immunosequencing. On the authors' methods: Repertoire TCRs were matched against a reference library of SARS-CoV-2-specific TCRs generated with the MIRA antigen-specificity platform. Breadth was defined as the fraction of unique TCRs that were SARS-CoV-2-associated. Depth was defined as the fraction of total T cells that were SARS-CoV-2-associated. Using the MIRA data, each spike-specific TCR was assigned both to the spike region to which the TCR was reactive and to a CD4 or CD8 class. Log10-transformed breadth and depth values were compared by one-way ANOVA with Sidak's multiple comparisons tests. The source is immuneACCESS, and TCRdb retained only in-frame sequences with V and J called. Part of the clones is not carried over; for the studies checked, unresolved V genes explain less than half of this, and the remainder is unexplained. V, J and clone size reflect that table, while D and trimming were determined from the DNA. The table for this sample lists 120,000 or so clones; roughly 85% of them were counted only once. Of the sample, around 1.6% falls within the top ten clones.

V is pared back by 10 bases and J by 0 bases, with 19 bases lying between the germline termini. The germline V gene (reference sequence) sets CDR1 to LNHDA and CDR2 to SQIVND. Including the terminal cysteine and phenylalanine, the CDR3 comprises 16 residues. Here the CDR3 DNA is all that survives: 48 bases in frame from base 1. With regard to this clone: Its antigen is currently not known. No base quality information exists; no much larger clone differs at one position.

This specimen's time point label, per the study, means: baseline before first vaccination. Samples from vaccinated people were obtained from the UK trials COV001 and COV002, which included a single-blind randomized controlled phase 2/3 trial of AZD1222 (ChAdOx1 nCoV-19) in healthy adults. For TCRbeta chain sequencing, PBMC samples from trial participants were taken at day 0 and at day 28 after the second dose. Recombination connected TRBV19 to TRBJ2-1; the D region possibly corresponds to TRBD1 (5 bases align). This TCR was recovered from an adult in good health. The sample here was peripheral blood, taken on day 0 of AZD1222 vaccination. The DNA is as follows: TGTGCCACTTCTTCTCTTCGACAGAGCTCCTACAATGAGCAGTTCTTC. Its protein is CATSSLRQSSYNEQFF. Beyond the CDR3, the reference TRBV19 and TRBJ2-1 genes provide the residues; the full variable domain reads: DGGITQSPKYLFRKEGQNVTLSCEQNLNHDAMYWYRQDPGQGLRLIYYSQIVNDFQKGDIAEGYSVSREKKESFPLTVTSAQKNPTAFYLCATSSLRQSSYNEQFFGPGTRLTVL.